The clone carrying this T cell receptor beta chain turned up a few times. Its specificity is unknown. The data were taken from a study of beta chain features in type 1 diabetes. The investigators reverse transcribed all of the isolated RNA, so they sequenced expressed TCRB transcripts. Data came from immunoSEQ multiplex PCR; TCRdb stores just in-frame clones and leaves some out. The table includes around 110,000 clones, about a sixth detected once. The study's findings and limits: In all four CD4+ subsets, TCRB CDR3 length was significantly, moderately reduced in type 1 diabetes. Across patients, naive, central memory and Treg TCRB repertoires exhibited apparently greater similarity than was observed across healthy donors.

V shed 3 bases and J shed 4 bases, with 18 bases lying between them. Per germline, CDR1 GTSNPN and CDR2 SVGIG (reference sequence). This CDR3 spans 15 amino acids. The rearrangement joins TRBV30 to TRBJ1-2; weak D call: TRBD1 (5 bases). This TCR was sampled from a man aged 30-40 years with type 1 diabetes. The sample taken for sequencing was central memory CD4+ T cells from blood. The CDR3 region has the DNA TGTGCCTGGAGCCCTATAGGGGCGGCCCCCTATGGCTACACCTTC. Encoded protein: CAWSPIGAAPYGYTF.